This is a list of T cell receptor beta chains from one sample in a study of blood T cell repertoires in COVID-19. Libraries were prepared by immunoSEQ multiplex PCR; TCRdb keeps only in-frame clonotypes and omits some of them. The sample comprises some 200,000 clones, about 86% of which are singletons, and 1.3% rests with the top ten. The sample consisted of PBMCs or T cells enriched from blood (not recorded which). These receptors all stem from a woman aged 35 to 49 with acute COVID-19. CDR3s include the opening cysteine and the closing phenylalanine or tryptophan. Fields, in order: clone size, V gene, J gene, D gene, CDR3 DNA, CDR3 protein. The D gene is left open where the match is weak. Clone size is given for some rows only: seen once, a few or many times, or a class if the clone is expanded.

-,TRBV27,TRBJ1-5,TRBD1,TGTGCCAGCAGTTTAAGTGGGGGACAGGCAAATCAGCCCCAGCATTTT,CASSLSGGQANQPQHF
-,TRBV29-1,TRBJ1-1,-,TGCAGCTCCGACACCTTAACTGAAGCTTTCTTT,CSSDTLTEAFF
few,TRBV5-6,TRBJ1-2,TRBD1,TGTGCCAGCAGCTGGGACAGGGATGGCTACACCTTC,CASSWDRDGYTF
many,TRBV19,TRBJ2-7,-,TGTGCCAGTAGTATGGCTCAGGGAAGCGCCTACGAGCAGTACTTC,CASSMAQGSAYEQYF
once,TRBV15,TRBJ1-5,-,TGTGCCACCAGCGGACAGATTAGCAATCAGCCCCAGCATTTT,CATSGQISNQPQHF
few,TRBV19,TRBJ2-7,-,TGTGCCAGTAGTATAGCGGGAGAGGACCACGAGCAGTACTTC,CASSIAGEDHEQYF
-,TRBV30,TRBJ1-3,-,TGTGCCTGGACCCCCGTCGGGGTTGGAAACACCATATATTTT,CAWTPVGVGNTIYF
few,TRBV12-5,TRBJ1-1,TRBD1,TGTGCTAGTGGTGGGACAGGGGGCGCCACCACTGAAGCTTTCTTT,CASGGTGGATTEAFF
-,TRBV24-1,TRBJ1-3,-,TGTGCCACCAGTGAAGGTAGCTTCTCTGGAAACACCATATATTTT,CATSEGSFSGNTIYF
-,TRBV27,TRBJ2-2,-,TGTGCCAGCAGTTTAAAACTCACAGGCTCATACACCGGGGAGCTGTTTTTT,CASSLKLTGSYTGELFF
-,TRBV27,TRBJ1-6,TRBD1,TGTGCCAGCAGCCTCGCCCGACCCGGGACAGGGAATTCACCCCTCCACTTT,CASSLARPGTGNSPLHF
-,TRBV28,TRBJ1-5,TRBD1,TGTGCCAGCAGAAAGGGACAGAATAGCAATCAGCCCCAGCATTTT,CASRKGQNSNQPQHF
-,TRBV4-2,TRBJ2-1,TRBD2,TGTGCCAGCAGCCAAGAACTAGCGGGAGGGGCGGTTTACAATGAGCAGTTCTTC,CASSQELAGGAVYNEQFF
-,TRBV5-1,TRBJ2-1,TRBD1,TGCGCCAGCAGCGTCGACAGGGGCCCCTACAATGAGCAGTTCTTC,CASSVDRGPYNEQFF
-,TRBV24-1,TRBJ1-4,TRBD1,TGTGCCAAACGACAGGGAACGGCAAAACTGTTTTTT,CAKRQGTAKLFF
-,TRBV5-4,TRBJ1-2,TRBD1,TGTGCCAGCAGCTTTCTGAATCCTACAGGGGATGGAGGCTACACCTTC,CASSFLNPTGDGGYTF
-,TRBV27,TRBJ1-5,-,TGTGCCAGCAGTTTATATGCAGGGAGCAATCAGCCCCAGCATTTT,CASSLYAGSNQPQHF
-,TRBV24-1,TRBJ1-2,-,TGTGCCACCTGGGCAGGATATGGCTACACCTTC,CATWAGYGYTF
-,TRBV5-1,TRBJ2-7,-,TGCGCCAGCAGCTCCCCTAGCTCCTCCTACGAGCAGTACTTC,CASSSPSSSYEQYF
once,TRBV3-1/TRBV3-2,TRBJ1-1,-,TGTGCCAGCAGCCAAGTTGCCAGCGGGAACACTGAAGCTTTCTTT,CASSQVASGNTEAFF
medium-sized,TRBV27,TRBJ1-2,-,TGTGCCAGCACTCCCTCGACAGGCTCATATGGCTACACCTTC,CASTPSTGSYGYTF
-,TRBV9,TRBJ1-3,-,TGTGCCAGCAGCTGGGACTCCCGCTCTGGAAACACCATATATTTT,CASSWDSRSGNTIYF
-,TRBV11-3,TRBJ2-2,TRBD1,TGTGCCAGCAGACAAACAGGGGGCACCGGGGAGCTGTTTTTT,CASRQTGGTGELFF
few,TRBV5-6,TRBJ1-1,-,TGTGCCAGCAGCTTAGCAACCAGGCAGGTGAACACTGAAGCTTTCTTT,CASSLATRQVNTEAFF
-,TRBV9,TRBJ2-5,TRBD2,TGTGCCAGCAGCCCCAGCGTGGGGGGGGAGACCCAGTACTTC,CASSPSVGGETQYF
few,TRBV5-4,TRBJ1-1,-,TGTGCCAGCACCCGCGGGGACCTCAGGACTGAAGCTTTCTTT,CASTRGDLRTEAFF
-,TRBV25-1,TRBJ2-3,TRBD1,TGTGCCAGCAGCCCCGGGACAGGGACAGATACGCAGTATTTT,CASSPGTGTDTQYF
-,TRBV27,TRBJ1-5,-,TGTGCCAGCAGTCCCCTTTCGGTGGGCATCTATAGCAATCAGCCCCAGCATTTT,CASSPLSVGIYSNQPQHF
-,TRBV4-3,TRBJ1-4,-,TGCGCCAGCAGCCAAGGGACAAGAACTAATGAAAAACTGTTTTTT,CASSQGTRTNEKLFF
-,TRBV11-3,TRBJ2-2,-,TGTGCCAGCAGCTTTCAGGGATACACCGGGGAGCTGTTTTTT,CASSFQGYTGELFF
-,TRBV29-1,TRBJ1-2,TRBD1,TGCAGCGTCCGACAGGGAGCTAACTATGGCTACACCTTC,CSVRQGANYGYTF
-,TRBV28,TRBJ2-7,TRBD2,TGTGCCAGCGGAGGTCCAGGAACGGGAGGCGAGCAGTACTTC,CASGGPGTGGEQYF
once,TRBV27,TRBJ2-7,-,TGTGCCAGCAGTTCCCTGGCGGCCCCCTACGAGCAGTACTTC,CASSSLAAPYEQYF
-,TRBV11-1,TRBJ1-1,-,TGTGCCAGCAGCGGAACGCGCGGGAACACTGAAGCTTTCTTT,CASSGTRGNTEAFF
-,TRBV10-1,TRBJ1-1,-,TGCGCCAGCAGTGACTCAGGACCCCGGGGGGCTTTCTTT,CASSDSGPRGAFF
-,TRBV10-3,TRBJ1-3,-,TGTGCCATCAGTGACCACTCTGGAAACACCATATATTTT,CAISDHSGNTIYF
once,TRBV7-2,TRBJ1-1,-,TGTGCCAGCAGCCACCAGCGGGTGAACACTGAAGCTTTCTTT,CASSHQRVNTEAFF
once,TRBV28,TRBJ1-3,TRBD1,TGTGCCAGCAGTTCCAGGGGGGCCATATATTTT,CASSSRGAIYF
-,TRBV7-9,TRBJ2-3,TRBD2,TGTGCCAGCAGCTTAGGGGCCGGGGGGGCGATAGATACGCAGTATTTT,CASSLGAGGAIDTQYF
-,TRBV2,TRBJ1-1,-,TGTGCCAGCAGCGCCCAGGGGAACACTGAAGCTTTCTTT,CASSAQGNTEAFF
-,TRBV3-1/TRBV3-2,TRBJ1-2,TRBD1,TGTGCCAGCAGCCCCAGGGACAGGGTCGCGAATGGCTACACCTTC,CASSPRDRVANGYTF